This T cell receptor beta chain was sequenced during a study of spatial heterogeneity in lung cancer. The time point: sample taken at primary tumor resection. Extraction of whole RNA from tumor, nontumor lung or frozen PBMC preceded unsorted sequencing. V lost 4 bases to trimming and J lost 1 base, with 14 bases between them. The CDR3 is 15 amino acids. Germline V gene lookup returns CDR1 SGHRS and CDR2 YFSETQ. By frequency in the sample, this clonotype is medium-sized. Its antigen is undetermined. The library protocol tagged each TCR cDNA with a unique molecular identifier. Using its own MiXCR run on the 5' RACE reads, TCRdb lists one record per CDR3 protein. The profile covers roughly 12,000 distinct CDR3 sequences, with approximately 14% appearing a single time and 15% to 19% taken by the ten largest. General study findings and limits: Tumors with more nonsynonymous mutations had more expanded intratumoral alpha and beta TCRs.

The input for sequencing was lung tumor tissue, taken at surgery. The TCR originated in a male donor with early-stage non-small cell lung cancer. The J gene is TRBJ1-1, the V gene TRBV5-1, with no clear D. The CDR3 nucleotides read TGCGCCAGCAGCCATCCCGTTGGTACGAACACTGAAGCTTTCTTT. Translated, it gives CASSHPVGTNTEAFF.